One sample yielded the 12 T cell receptor beta chains listed below, sequenced in a study of T cells after yellow fever vaccination. TCRdb passed the 5' RACE reads through MiXCR, listing each CDR3 protein once. The repertoire holds around 120,000 distinct CDR3 sequences, with 13% to 15% as singletons. The sequences come from CD8+ T cells sorted from PBMCs, collected 5 days after the yellow fever booster vaccination. The origin of the receptors is a man aged 18 to 29 who received the YFV17D yellow fever vaccine.

This clonotype was seen once. CDR3 in DNA: TGTGCCATCGGCACCGGGACGGAGGATGAAAAACTGTTTTTT. Amino acids: CAIGTGTEDEKLFF. V usage is TRBV10-3 and J usage is TRBJ1-4; weak D call: TRBD1 (5 bases). Per the germline V gene, CDR1 is ENHRY and CDR2 is SYGVKD. Trimming took 8 bases from V and 6 from J, leaving 16 bases between them. The CDR3 covers 14 residues.

This clonotype was seen a handful of times. The V and J genes are TRBV4-3 and TRBJ2-1; 8 bases agree with TRBD1. Germline V gives CDR1 LGHNA, CDR2 YSLEER. Unmatched junction bases numbered 6, after V lost 4 bases and J lost 4 bases. This CDR3 comprises 15 residues. The CDR3 protein is CASSPGTGVYNEQFF. CDR3 coding DNA: TGCGCCAGCAGCCCAGGGACAGGTGTTTACAATGAGCAGTTCTTC.

This clonotype has a handful of counts. The V call is TRBV4-1, the J call TRBJ1-1, with unresolved D. V lost 2 bases and J lost 2, with 3 bases in between. CDR1 MGHRA and CDR2 YSYEKL come from the germline V gene. The CDR3 consists of 12 residues. In DNA, the CDR3 is TGCGCCAGCAGCCAAATTAACACTGAAGCTTTCTTT. Its translation: CASSQINTEAFF.

This clonotype was seen only a few times. The chain carries TRBV6-1 and TRBJ2-5; 7 bases are a match to TRBD1. Germline-derived CDR1 and CDR2 are MNHNS and SASEGT. This CDR3 is 16 amino acids long. The J segment lost 1 base and the V segment lost 5 bases, leaving 10 bases of the junction unmatched. CDR3 amino acids: CASSLRQGRGQETQYF. In DNA, the CDR3 is TGTGCCAGCAGTCTTCGACAGGGCCGGGGCCAAGAGACCCAGTACTTC.

This clonotype was observed a few times. CDR3 nucleotide sequence: TGTGCCAGCAGTGGGAGGGTAAGACAGGGGTCCTACGAGCAGTACTTC. It is translated as CASSGRVRQGSYEQYF. V and J are TRBV25-1 and TRBJ2-7; 8 bases line up with TRBD1. V shed 4 bases and J 1 base; nucleotides not matched to a gene: 9. CDR1 and CDR2 (germline): MGHDK, SYGVNS. This CDR3 spans 16 amino acids.

This chain links TRBV13 with TRBJ1-6; 7 nucleotides line up with TRBD1. Germline values: CDR1 PRHDT, CDR2 FYEKMQ (reference sequence). V trimming: 5 bases; J trimming: 10 bases; junction bases outside the gene matches: 8. This CDR3 is 14 amino acids long. The CDR3: CASSHTGVRSPLHF. The CDR3 DNA reads as TGTGCCAGCAGCCATACAGGGGTGCGCTCACCCCTCCACTTT.

The table lists this clonotype with a few counts. The chain uses TRBV7-9 and TRBJ2-3; a weak D match, TRBD1 (6 bases). CDR3 length: 15 amino acids. Looked up from germline, CDR1 is SEHNR and CDR2 is FQNEAQ (reference sequence). V lost 3 bases and J 3 bases, leaving 13 bases between the germline ends. Here the CDR3 DNA reads TGTGCCAGCAGCTTCTCCACAGGGACGACAGATACGCAGTATTTT. This translates into CASSFSTGTTDTQYF.

This clonotype has more than one count but fewer than ten. As DNA, the CDR3 is TGTGCCAGCAGTTACCGGGACATGGGAGGAGATACGCAGTATTTT. As protein: CASSYRDMGGDTQYF. The chain is built from TRBV6-2 or TRBV6-3 and TRBJ2-3; possibly TRBD1 or TRBD2 for D (6 bases each). Germline V CDR1 and CDR2: MNHEY, SVGEGT. The CDR3 is 15 residues long. Trimming removed 2 bases from V and 5 bases from J, with 14 bases in between.

In its sample, this clonotype was seen a few times. This chain uses TRBV6-5 with TRBJ1-5, with D possibly TRBD1 on 5 matching bases. CDR3 length: 15 residues. Deletions cut 2 bases from V and 5 bases from J, with 13 bases between. Germline lookup yields CDR1 MNHEY and CDR2 SVGAGI. The CDR3 sequence: CASSYAVGGYQPQHF. For the CDR3, the DNA is TGTGCCAGCAGTTACGCGGTGGGGGGATATCAGCCCCAGCATTTT.

This clonotype occurred a few times. The V gene is TRBV27, the J gene TRBJ2-7; D is unresolved. From germline, CDR1 is MNHEY and CDR2 SMNVEV (reference sequence). The CDR3 length is 13 residues. V dropped 3 bases and J dropped 3 bases, with 9 bases sitting between them. The CDR3 loop reads CASSFGENYEQYV. Here the CDR3 DNA reads TGTGCCAGCAGTTTTGGCGAGAACTACGAGCAGTACGTC.

V gene TRBV4-1 combines with J gene TRBJ2-1, with D uncertain. CDR1 MGHRA and CDR2 YSYEKL come from the germline V gene. This CDR3 has 13 amino acids. Deletions cut 0 bases from V and 5 bases from J, with 5 bases between. CDR3 DNA: TGCGCCAGCAGCCAAGATCCCGACAATGAGCAGTTCTTC. It encodes CASSQDPDNEQFF.

This clonotype was counted ten times or more. This chain connects TRBV20-1 to TRBJ2-5; no firm D call. V lost 1 base and J 6 bases, leaving 9 bases between the germline ends. CDR1 and CDR2 from the germline V gene are DFQATT and SNEGSKA (reference sequence). CDR3 size: 12 residues. The CDR3 reads CSARGQHQTQYF. The CDR3 DNA sequence: TGCAGTGCTAGAGGCCAGCATCAGACCCAGTACTTC.